One and the same sample provided the 19 T cell receptor beta chains below, sequenced in a study of beta chain features in type 1 diabetes. These receptors have no known antigen. Sequencing targeted expressed TCRB transcripts, as all isolated RNA had been reverse transcribed. TCRdb's copy holds only in-frame clones and misses some; the assay was immunoSEQ multiplex PCR. The sample contains 95,000 to 150,000 clones, about 15% of which appear only once. Findings of the study overall: Moderate yet significant TCRB CDR3 shortening was seen in Type 1 diabetes patients in all four CD4+ subsets.

What was sequenced was central memory CD4+ T cells from blood. The receptors here all came from a man under 40 with type 1 diabetes.

This clone was observed a handful of times. The chain joins TRBV9 to TRBJ1-4, with D hard to call. The V and J ends lost 3 bases and 8 bases respectively, with 17 bases between them. Germline CDR1 SGDLS, CDR2 YYNGEE. The CDR3 runs 15 residues. CDR3 sequence: CASSAFGAPEEKLFF. CDR3 bases: TGTGCCAGCAGCGCCTTCGGAGCCCCTGAAGAAAAACTGTTTTTT.

In its sample, this clone was seen a few times. The chain combines TRBV5-1 with TRBJ1-2; the D gene is possibly TRBD1 (5 bases). V dropped 0 bases and J dropped 5 bases, with 8 bases sitting between them. Germline V lookup: CDR1 SGHRS, CDR2 YFSETQ. The CDR3 spans 13 residues. CDR3 sequence (DNA): TGCGCCAGCAGCTTGGTAGAGGGGTATGGCTACACCTTC. Translation: CASSLVEGYGYTF.

The J gene is TRBJ2-5, the V gene TRBV6-5; tentatively, D is TRBD1 (6 bases). Germline lookup yields CDR1 MNHEY and CDR2 SVGAGI. V lost 4 bases and J lost 5, with 14 bases in between. The length of the CDR3 is 14 residues. The CDR3 region is CASSSQGHRETQYF. CDR3 in DNA: TGTGCCAGCAGTTCACAGGGACATAGGGAGACCCAGTACTTC.

V is TRBV5-1 and J is TRBJ1-4; 9 bases map to TRBD1. The CDR3 extends over 12 amino acids. Losses at the gene ends were 4 bases for V and 8 bases for J; bases not matched to a gene: 0. Germline V gene data show CDR1 as SGHRS and CDR2 as YFSETQ. The CDR3 here is CASSGQGEKLFF. The CDR3 region has the DNA TGCGCCAGCAGCGGACAGGGGGAAAAACTGTTTTTT.

This clone was seen a few times. The chain joins TRBV19 to TRBJ2-7, with a weak D call TRBD2 (6 bases). Germline V gene lookup returns CDR1 LNHDA and CDR2 SQIVND (reference sequence). The V end lost 7 bases, the J end lost 1 base, and 20 bases lay between the germline ends. CDR3 length: 16 residues. The CDR3 protein is CASTIRSGGDSYEQYF. DNA for the CDR3: TGTGCCAGTACCATCAGGTCCGGGGGTGATTCCTACGAGCAGTACTTC.

Remarks on this clone: The sample holds other DNA sequences that translate to the same CDR3. The CDR3, as DNA: TGCGCCAGCAGCTTCGGACAGGATGGTGAAAAACTGTTTTTT. Protein: CASSFGQDGEKLFF. The chain links TRBV5-1 to TRBJ1-4; 7 nucleotides line up with TRBD1. The CDR3 is made up of 14 amino acids. The junction had 5 bases not matched to a gene; V was cut back by 2 bases and J by 7 bases. Germline CDR1 reads SGHRS; CDR2 reads YFSETQ. The full variable domain, completed using reference TRBV5-1 and TRBJ1-4, is KAGVTQTPRYLIKTRGQQVTLSCSPISGHRSVSWYQQTPGQGLQFLFEYFSETQRNKGNFPGRFSGRQFSNSRSEMNVSTLELGDSALYLCASSFGQDGEKLFFGSGTQLSVL.

The chain is built from TRBV2 and TRBJ2-3, with TRBD2 matching over 9 bases. The V and J ends lost 5 bases and 0 bases, in that order; junction bases with no gene match: 3. This CDR3 comprises 15 residues. CDR1 SNHLY and CDR2 FYNNEI come from the germline V gene. The CDR3 region has the DNA TGTGCCAGCAGTCTAGCGGGGTTTAGCACAGATACGCAGTATTTT. Protein sequence: CASSLAGFSTDTQYF.

The gene calls are TRBV5-4 and TRBJ2-7; 8 bases agree with TRBD1. The CDR3 length is 15 residues. With V trimmed by 5 bases and J by 2 bases, 9 bases remained unmatched. Germline values: CDR1 SGHNT, CDR2 YYREEE (reference sequence). As DNA, the CDR3 is TGTGCCAGCAGACCGCAGGGGGCGCAGCCCTACGAGCAGTACTTC. This codes for CASRPQGAQPYEQYF.

The V gene is TRBV4-3, the J gene TRBJ2-3; tentatively, D is TRBD1 (6 bases). Germline CDR1 and CDR2: LGHNA and YSLEER. The CDR3 length is 14 residues. Trimming removed 11 bases at V and 6 bases at J, with 21 bases between. CDR3 sequence reads: CAGVLQGSADTQYF. The DNA for the CDR3 is TGCGCCGGGGTCCTACAGGGTTCGGCCGATACGCAGTATTTT.

The chain joins TRBV2 to TRBJ2-3, with 8 bases lining up with TRBD2. J lost 4 bases, V lost 5 bases, and 2 bases had no gene match. CDR1 and CDR2 (germline): SNHLY, FYNNEI. CDR3 length: 13 residues. The CDR3 sequence is CASSSGGADTQYF. In nucleotides, the CDR3 is TGTGCCAGCAGTTCCGGGGGGGCAGATACGCAGTATTTT.

The table lists this clone with a few counts. The rearrangement uses TRBV9 and TRBJ2-1, with D unresolved. V was clipped by 2 bases and J by 0 bases, with 12 bases between them. CDR1 is SGDLS and CDR2 is YYNGEE in the germline V gene. The CDR3 extends over 16 amino acids. CDR3 in amino acids: CASSVKGRNSYNEQFF. CDR3 DNA sequence: TGTGCCAGCAGCGTGAAGGGCCGGAACTCCTACAATGAGCAGTTCTTC.

There are a few counts of this clone. V and J are TRBV4-2 and TRBJ2-5; TRBD2 aligns across 9 bases. The CDR3 is made up of 15 amino acids. The germline V gene encodes CDR1 LGHNA and CDR2 YNFKEQ. The V and J ends lost 0 bases and 5 bases, in that order; junction bases with no gene match: 4. CDR3 sequence reads: CASSQDIAGAETQYF. CDR3 in DNA: TGTGCCAGCAGCCAAGATATAGCGGGGGCTGAGACCCAGTACTTC.

This chain links TRBV7-2 with TRBJ1-2; D perhaps matches TRBD1 (6 bases). The V end was cut by 7 bases, the J end by 2 bases, with 14 bases between. The length of the CDR3 is 14 residues. CDR1 and CDR2 from the germline V gene are SGHTA and FQGNSA. CDR3 DNA sequence: TGTGCCAGCAACCCCACCCAGGGGAACTATGGCTACACCTTC. It codes for CASNPTQGNYGYTF.

The CDR3 DNA follows: TGCAGCGTGACCCTTGGGAAAGGCAATCAGCCCCAGCATTTT. It specifies CSVTLGKGNQPQHF. This chain uses TRBV29-1 with TRBJ1-5; unclear D gene. With 6 bases removed from V and 2 bases from J, the gap between germline ends came to 14 bases. The CDR3 has 14 residues. In germline, CDR1 is SQVTM, CDR2 ANQGSEA.

The J gene is TRBJ1-2, the V gene TRBV27; the match to TRBD1 covers 7 bases. This CDR3 has 14 amino acids. Losses at the gene ends were 5 bases for V and 3 bases for J; bases not matched to a gene: 6. Germline V gene lookup returns CDR1 MNHEY and CDR2 SMNVEV (reference sequence). The CDR3 reads CASSPRQGYYGYTF. The CDR3 DNA is TGTGCCAGCAGTCCCCGACAGGGCTACTATGGCTACACCTTC.

The genes are TRBV6-4 and TRBJ1-1, with a weak D call TRBD1 (6 bases). Germline CDR1 and CDR2: MRHNA and SNTAGT. The CDR3 contains 15 residues. V was pared by 0 bases and J by 4 bases, with 12 bases between. The CDR3 nucleotides are TGTGCCAGCAGTGACTCGAAAGGACAGCCCACTGAAGCTTTCTTT. Its protein is CASSDSKGQPTEAFF.

In this sample, this clone turned up a few times. This rearrangement joins TRBV6-6 to TRBJ1-6; tentative D call: TRBD1 (6 bases). CDR1 MNHNY and CDR2 SVGAGI come from the germline V gene (reference sequence). V was shortened by 5 bases and J by 7 bases, with 15 bases between the two germline ends. The CDR3 is 15 residues long. DNA for the CDR3: TGTGCCAGCAGTAAGCTAGCAGGGGAGAATTCACCCCTCCACTTT. The encoded protein is CASSKLAGENSPLHF.

There are a few counts of this clone. Sequence at one end of the junction differs from germline and may be a read error. The gene calls are TRBV7-9 and TRBJ2-1; D is undetermined. CDR3 length: 10 residues. Germline assignment: CDR1 SEHNR and CDR2 FQNEAQ (reference sequence). This CDR3 reads CASSLDEALF. CDR3 nucleotides: TGTGCCAGCAGCTTAGATGAGGCCCTCTTC.

V usage is TRBV9 and J usage is TRBJ1-6; tentatively, D is TRBD1 (6 bases). The length of the CDR3 is 15 residues. Deletions cut 7 bases from V and 0 bases from J, with 11 bases between. CDR1 is SGDLS, CDR2 YYNGEE, per germline. CDR3 amino acids: CASRQESSYNSPLHF. The CDR3 region has the DNA TGTGCCAGCCGACAGGAGAGCTCCTATAATTCACCCCTCCACTTT.